These 3 T cell receptor beta chains share one sample of origin, sequenced in a study of beta chain features in type 1 diabetes (dated by TCRdb to the late 2010s). Libraries were constructed by the immunoSEQ multiplex PCR assay. The High Capacity cDNA Reverse Transcription Kit was used to reverse transcribe all of the isolated RNA, meaning that expressed TCRB transcripts were what got sequenced. Not all clones reach the TCRdb copy of this immuneACCESS table, which keeps in-frame sequences only. Checked studies attribute under half of the gap to unresolved V genes and leave the rest unexplained. The sample table records fewer than 350,000 clones; roughly 8% of these occur just once. 1% of the sample rests with the top ten. The sequencing sample was made of central memory CD4+ T cells from blood. The receptor set was obtained from a woman in her late teens or twenties in good health.

This chain connects TRBV7-9 to TRBJ2-7, with 8 nucleotides matching TRBD1. The germline V gene encodes CDR1 SEHNR and CDR2 FQNEAQ (reference sequence). The CDR3 length is 16 residues. Unmatched junction bases numbered 7, after V lost 3 bases and J lost 0 bases. The CDR3: CASSFDGDRSSYEQYV. For the CDR3, the DNA is TGTGCCAGCAGCTTTGATGGGGACAGGAGCTCCTACGAGCAGTACGTC.

This clone was seen a few times. This chain uses TRBV7-2 with TRBJ2-1, with D unresolved. The CDR3 contains 17 residues. Trimming left V 5 bases short and J 0 bases short, with 17 bases between. Germline assignment: CDR1 SGHTA and CDR2 FQGNSA. CDR3 in amino acids: CASSPELATSSYNEQFF. In DNA form, the CDR3 reads TGTGCCAGCAGCCCCGAACTCGCGACGAGCTCCTACAATGAGCAGTTCTTC.

The V call is TRBV4-1, the J call TRBJ1-5; D unresolved. The CDR3 extends over 15 amino acids. Germline V gives CDR1 MGHRA, CDR2 YSYEKL. The V and J ends lost 0 bases and 7 bases respectively, with 13 bases between them. CDR3 residues: CASSQDRGLWQPQHF. CDR3 DNA: TGCGCCAGCAGCCAAGATCGTGGTCTATGGCAGCCCCAGCATTTT.